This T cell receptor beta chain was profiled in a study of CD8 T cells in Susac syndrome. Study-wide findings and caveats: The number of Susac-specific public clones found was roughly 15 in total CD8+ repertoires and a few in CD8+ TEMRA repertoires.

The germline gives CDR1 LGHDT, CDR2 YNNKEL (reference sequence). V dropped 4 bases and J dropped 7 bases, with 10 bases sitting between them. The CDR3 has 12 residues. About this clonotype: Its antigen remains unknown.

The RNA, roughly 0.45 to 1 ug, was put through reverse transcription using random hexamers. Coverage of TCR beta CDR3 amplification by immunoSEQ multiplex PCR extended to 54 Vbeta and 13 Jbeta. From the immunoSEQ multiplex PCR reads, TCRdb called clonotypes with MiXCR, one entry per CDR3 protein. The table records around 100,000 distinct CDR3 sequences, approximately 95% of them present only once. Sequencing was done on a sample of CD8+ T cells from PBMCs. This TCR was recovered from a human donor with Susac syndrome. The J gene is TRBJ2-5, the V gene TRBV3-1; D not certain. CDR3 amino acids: CASSPAAWTQYF. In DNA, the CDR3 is TGTGCCAGCAGCCCCGCCGCGTGGACCCAGTACTTC.